This entry lists 23 T cell receptor beta chains sequenced from one sample in a study of T-cell memory formation after mild COVID-19. TCRdb re-called the 5' RACE reads with MiXCR, one entry per CDR3 protein. The sample lists around 140,000 distinct CDR3 sequences; around 21% were seen once. Input material: PBMCs or a T cell subset sorted from them (not recorded which). Receptors were obtained from an adult woman who had mild COVID-19 (a few samples of this study predate the infection). Cell type and time point are not known.

This sequence joins TRBV5-1 and TRBJ2-3, with 10 nucleotides matching TRBD2. CDR3 size: 16 residues. Germline V CDR1 and CDR2: SGHRS, YFSETQ. The V segment lost 4 bases and the J segment 0 bases; nucleotides outside the gene matches: 5. CDR3 region: CASSLETSGSTDTQYF. CDR3 coding DNA: TGCGCCAGCAGCCTTGAGACTAGCGGGAGCACAGATACGCAGTATTTT.

This clonotype turned up a few times. This chain joins TRBV12-3 or TRBV12-4 and TRBJ1-6; possible D gene TRBD1, 5 bases. This CDR3 is 15 amino acids long. Between the trimmed V and J ends, which lost 6 bases and 5 bases, there was a span of 14 bases. CDR3 DNA sequence: TGTGCCAGCAGCCCCCCGGGCAGGGATAATTCACCCCTCCACTTT. Translated, it gives CASSPPGRDNSPLHF.

This clonotype has a handful of counts. The gene calls are TRBV20-1 and TRBJ2-1; D unresolved. V gave up 2 bases and J gave up 0 bases, with 11 bases separating them. Germline V CDR1 and CDR2: DFQATT, SNEGSKA (reference sequence). The CDR3 totals 15 residues. The CDR3 reads CSARLNLNSYNEQFF. The CDR3 DNA follows: TGCAGTGCTAGACTCAACCTAAACTCCTACAATGAGCAGTTCTTC.

The rearrangement links TRBV20-1 to TRBJ1-1, with TRBD1 matching 9 bases. CDR1 is DFQATT, CDR2 SNEGSKA, per germline (reference sequence). V lost 6 bases and J lost 1; bases outside the gene matches: 6. The CDR3 has 14 amino acids. The CDR3: CSANRGPSNTEAFF. The CDR3 DNA reads TGCAGTGCCAACAGGGGGCCCTCGAACACTGAAGCTTTCTTT.

This chain joins TRBV5-5 and TRBJ1-1; D gene uncertain. The CDR3 sequence is 15 residues long. CDR1 and CDR2 from the germline V gene are SGHKS and YYEKEE (reference sequence). The V gene lost 9 bases and the J gene lost 0 bases, with 18 bases spanning the gap. The chain's CDR3 is CATWAQPAMNTEAFF. The CDR3 DNA reads TGTGCCACCTGGGCCCAACCGGCAATGAACACTGAAGCTTTCTTT.

This clonotype was observed a few times. The J gene is TRBJ1-1, the V gene TRBV20-1, with 8 nucleotides matching TRBD1. V shed 5 bases and J 6 bases; nucleotides not matched to a gene: 11. The CDR3 is made up of 14 amino acids. CDR1 is DFQATT and CDR2 is SNEGSKA in the germline V gene (reference sequence). CDR3 region: CSAPGNRGFAEAFF. CDR3 nucleotide sequence: TGCAGTGCTCCCGGGAACAGGGGGTTCGCTGAAGCTTTCTTT.

This chain joins TRBV9 and TRBJ2-3; D uncertain. CDR1 and CDR2 from the germline V gene are SGDLS and YYNGEE. This CDR3 is 13 amino acids long. Deletions cut 3 bases from V and 0 bases from J, with 5 bases between. CDR3 protein: CASSAISTDTQYF. DNA of the CDR3: TGTGCCAGCAGCGCCATCAGCACAGATACGCAGTATTTT.

The chain combines TRBV12-3 or TRBV12-4 with TRBJ2-1; tentatively, D is TRBD1 (6 bases). This CDR3 comprises 13 residues. With 4 bases removed from V and 13 bases from J, the gap between germline ends came to 17 bases. CDR3 nucleotide sequence: TGTGCCAGCAGTTCCGATCGGACAGACAGACAGTTCTTC. This encodes CASSSDRTDRQFF.

The chain employs TRBV6-5 and TRBJ2-3; D remains ambiguous. V dropped 3 bases and J dropped 4 bases, with 11 bases sitting between them. From germline, CDR1 is MNHEY and CDR2 SVGAGI. The CDR3 loop spans 14 amino acids. As DNA, the CDR3 is TGTGCCAGCAGTTATTCAATGACTTCAGATACGCAGTATTTT. Amino acid sequence: CASSYSMTSDTQYF.

The V call is TRBV9, the J call TRBJ2-7, with 11 bases identical to TRBD2. This CDR3 contains 16 residues. Germline CDR1 reads SGDLS; CDR2 reads YYNGEE. V lost 0 bases, J lost 3 bases, and 5 bases stayed unmatched. The CDR3 loop is CASSVVSLAGGYEQYF. DNA for the CDR3: TGTGCCAGCAGCGTAGTGTCCCTAGCGGGAGGCTACGAGCAGTACTTC.

This clonotype turned up a few times. The J gene is TRBJ2-1, the V gene TRBV2; D unclear. Per the germline V gene, CDR1 is SNHLY and CDR2 is FYNNEI. The CDR3 is 11 residues long. Trimming took off 8 bases at V and 12 bases at J, with 14 bases between the two ends. The CDR3: CASSSRFGQFF. CDR3 bases: TGTGCCAGCTCTTCGCGGTTTGGGCAGTTCTTC. Using reference TRBV2 and TRBJ2-1 for the parts outside the CDR3, the full variable domain is EPEVTQTPSHQVTQMGQEVILRCVPISNHLYFYWYRQILGQKVEFLVSFYNNEISEKSEIFDDQFSVERPDGSNFTLKIRSTKLEDSAMYFCASSSRFGQFFGPGTRLTVL.

The CDR3 region has the DNA TGTGCCAGCAGCGCCGGGACAGCCGAGGTGAATGAGCAGTTCTTC. Protein: CASSAGTAEVNEQFF. This chain links TRBV9 with TRBJ2-1; 7 nucleotides agree with TRBD1. The V gene's germline CDR1 is SGDLS and CDR2 YYNGEE. The V and J ends lost 3 bases and 7 bases, in that order; junction bases with no gene match: 10. The CDR3 covers 15 residues.

This clonotype was recorded a few times. The CDR3 DNA reads TGCAGTGCTAGGTTGGGGGACGAGCAGTACTTC. This codes for CSARLGDEQYF. The genes are TRBV20-1 and TRBJ2-7; D possibly matches TRBD1 or TRBD2 (5 bases each). V lost 3 bases to trimming and J lost 5 bases, with 8 bases between them. The germline gives CDR1 DFQATT, CDR2 SNEGSKA (reference sequence). The CDR3 is 11 amino acids.

The V and J genes are TRBV5-1 and TRBJ1-1; no definite D call. CDR3 length: 15 residues. V lost 3 bases and J lost 5, with 17 bases in between. CDR1 SGHRS and CDR2 YFSETQ come from the germline V gene. CDR3 amino acids: CASSSLGGPETEAFF. CDR3 nucleotide sequence: TGCGCCAGCAGCTCGCTCGGAGGCCCGGAGACTGAAGCTTTCTTT.

There are a few counts of this clonotype. The J gene is TRBJ2-1, the V gene TRBV18, with D uncertain. Germline V gene sequence: CDR1 KGHSH, CDR2 LQKENI. V was shortened by 3 bases and J by 7 bases, with 7 bases between the two germline ends. The CDR3 has 12 residues. CDR3 coding DNA: TGTGCCAGCTCACCGCATGCGAATGAGCAGTTCTTC. Protein product: CASSPHANEQFF. The full variable domain, its missing parts supplied by reference TRBV18 and TRBJ2-1, is NAGVMQNPRHLVRRRGQEARLRCSPMKGHSHVYWYRQLPEEGLKFMVYLQKENIIDESGMPKERFSAEFPKEGPSILRIQQVVRGDSAAYFCASSPHANEQFFGPGTRLTVL.

The CDR3 region has the DNA TGCAGCGTTCGGCCAGGACTGAGCACAGATACGCAGTATTTT. This codes for CSVRPGLSTDTQYF. V usage is TRBV29-1 and J usage is TRBJ2-3; the D gene is possibly TRBD2 (5 bases). The CDR3 extends over 14 amino acids. V was shortened by 5 bases and J by 0 bases, with 12 bases between the two germline ends. Germline CDR1 SQVTM, CDR2 ANQGSEA.

This clonotype was recorded a few times. The V gene is TRBV27, the J gene TRBJ1-4; 9 bases are a match to TRBD1. V shed 5 bases, J shed 8 bases, and the junction held 9 bases outside the gene matches. The germline gives CDR1 MNHEY, CDR2 SMNVEV (reference sequence). The CDR3 runs to 15 residues. The CDR3 spells CASSPRDRAYEKLFF. The CDR3 DNA follows: TGTGCCAGCAGTCCCCGGGACAGGGCATACGAAAAACTGTTTTTT.

In this sample, this clonotype turned up a few times. The chain combines TRBV24-1 with TRBJ2-1, with D possibly being TRBD2 (6 bases). This CDR3 has 15 amino acids. The germline V gene has CDR1 KGHDR and CDR2 SFDVKD. With 4 bases removed from V and 10 bases from J, the gap between germline ends came to 19 bases. The CDR3 region is CATSDPLGSGVEQFF. CDR3 in DNA: TGTGCCACCAGTGACCCCCTGGGGTCGGGGGTCGAGCAGTTCTTC.

This clonotype was seen many times. The chain joins TRBV23-1 to TRBJ2-1; 9 bases fit TRBD1. TRBV23-1 is marked as an open reading frame, function uncertain. The J segment lost 5 bases and the V segment lost 3 bases, leaving 8 bases of the junction unmatched. The CDR3 covers 16 residues. The CDR3: CASSQNRGLKNNEQFF. CDR3 sequence (DNA): TGCGCCAGCAGTCAGAACAGGGGGCTGAAGAACAATGAGCAGTTCTTC.

This clonotype occurred a few times. The J gene is TRBJ2-2, the V gene TRBV12-3 or TRBV12-4; perhaps D is TRBD1 or TRBD2 (5 bases each). The CDR3 sequence is 13 residues long. V gave up 6 bases and J gave up 6 bases, with 11 bases separating them. In nucleotides, the CDR3 is TGTGCCAGCAGCCTCTTGGGGGCCGGGGAGCTGTTTTTT. Encoded protein: CASSLLGAGELFF.

The chain couples TRBV12-3 or TRBV12-4 to TRBJ2-2; no clear D. The length of the CDR3 is 11 residues. The V gene lost 10 bases and the J gene lost 8 bases, with 11 bases spanning the gap. In nucleotides, the CDR3 is TGTGCCATTACCGAGAGGGGGGAGCTGTTTTTT. Amino acids: CAITERGELFF.

This chain connects TRBV7-2 to TRBJ2-1; no reliable D call. With 2 bases removed from V and 10 bases from J, the gap between germline ends came to 9 bases. From germline, CDR1 is SGHTA and CDR2 FQGNSA. This CDR3 region has 12 residues. CDR3 nucleotide sequence: TGTGCCAGCAGCTTACTAAATATCGAGCAGTTCTTC. Amino acid sequence: CASSLLNIEQFF.

This clonotype was counted only a few times. The chain joins TRBV15 to TRBJ2-3; TRBD1 matches 9 bases. Per germline, CDR1 LNHNV and CDR2 YYDKDF (reference sequence). This CDR3 has 15 residues. With 1 base clipped from V and 2 bases from J, the junction kept 1 base outside the gene matches. CDR3 sequence (DNA): TGTGCCACCAGCAGAGGACAGGGGGACACAGATACGCAGTATTTT. It yields the protein CATSRGQGDTDTQYF.